The rows below give T cell receptor beta chains drawn from one sample of a study of memory CD4+ T cells and cytomegalovirus serostatus. The data were produced by immunoSEQ multiplex PCR, yet TCRdb's version contains in-frame clones alone and is incomplete. The data contain 35,000 to 50,000 clones, around 78% of them singletons. Material for sequencing was memory CD4+ T cells from blood. Receptors were obtained from an adult in good health and CMV-seronegative. CDR3s include the opening cysteine and the closing phenylalanine or tryptophan. The order of the fields is CDR3 protein, CDR3 DNA, V gene, D gene, clone size, J gene. The D gene is left open where the match is weak. Expanded clones are given a class, and other clones once, few, many or no size at all.

CDR3 protein: CASSEGYSGGELFF; CDR3 DNA: TGTGCCAGCAGTGAAGGTTACAGCGGGGGGGAGCTGTTTTTT; V gene: TRBV2; D gene: NA; clone size: few; J gene: TRBJ2-2
CDR3 protein: CASSSRVSAEKLFF; CDR3 DNA: TGTGCCAGCAGCTCGAGGGTTTCGGCTGAAAAACTGTTTTTT; V gene: TRBV7-9; D gene: NA; clone size: NA; J gene: TRBJ1-4
CDR3 protein: CATSRGGQGNYGYTF; CDR3 DNA: TGTGCCACCAGCAGAGGGGGGCAGGGAAACTATGGCTACACCTTC; V gene: TRBV15; D gene: NA; clone size: NA; J gene: TRBJ1-2
CDR3 protein: CASSTRRTYGYTF; CDR3 DNA: TGTGCCAGCAGTACAAGACGGACGTATGGCTACACCTTC; V gene: TRBV6-5; D gene: NA; clone size: NA; J gene: TRBJ1-2
CDR3 protein: CASSSGTGSTDTQYF; CDR3 DNA: TGCGCCAGCAGCTCCGGGACAGGGAGCACAGATACGCAGTATTTT; V gene: TRBV5-1; D gene: TRBD1; clone size: NA; J gene: TRBJ2-3
CDR3 protein: CASSFVGSYGYTF; CDR3 DNA: TGTGCCAGCAGCTTTGTAGGGTCCTATGGCTACACCTTC; V gene: TRBV7-2; D gene: NA; clone size: NA; J gene: TRBJ1-2
CDR3 protein: CASSSFPQPQHF; CDR3 DNA: TGTGCCAGCAGTTCCTTCCCTCAGCCCCAGCATTTT; V gene: TRBV28; D gene: NA; clone size: NA; J gene: TRBJ1-5
CDR3 protein: CASSLVTGGIKTQYF; CDR3 DNA: TGTGCCAGCAGCTTGGTGACAGGGGGAATTAAGACCCAGTACTTC; V gene: TRBV5-5; D gene: TRBD1; clone size: NA; J gene: TRBJ2-5
CDR3 protein: CASNGDSEKLFF; CDR3 DNA: TGTGCCAGCAATGGGGACAGTGAAAAACTGTTTTTT; V gene: TRBV6-1; D gene: TRBD1; clone size: NA; J gene: TRBJ1-4
CDR3 protein: CASSPLDTEAFF; CDR3 DNA: TGTGCCAGCAGTCCACTGGACACTGAAGCTTTCTTT; V gene: TRBV11-2; D gene: NA; clone size: NA; J gene: TRBJ1-1
CDR3 protein: CASSPRTGGGPDTQYF; CDR3 DNA: TGTGCCAGCAGCCCCCGGACGGGGGGGGGCCCAGATACGCAGTATTTT; V gene: TRBV11-2; D gene: TRBD2; clone size: NA; J gene: TRBJ2-3
CDR3 protein: CAWSVGTNYGYTF; CDR3 DNA: TGTGCCTGGAGTGTCGGGACTAATTATGGCTACACCTTC; V gene: TRBV30; D gene: NA; clone size: few; J gene: TRBJ1-2
CDR3 protein: CASSRQGQNYGYTF; CDR3 DNA: TGTGCCAGCAGCCGACAGGGGCAGAACTATGGCTACACCTTC; V gene: TRBV5-6; D gene: TRBD1; clone size: NA; J gene: TRBJ1-2
CDR3 protein: CASRRNSLNTEAFF; CDR3 DNA: TGTGCCAGCAGACGCAACAGCCTGAACACTGAAGCTTTCTTT; V gene: TRBV6-1; D gene: NA; clone size: few; J gene: TRBJ1-1
CDR3 protein: CASSLYPSGHKSSYNEQFF; CDR3 DNA: TGCGCCAGCAGCTTGTACCCCTCGGGACACAAAAGCTCCTACAATGAGCAGTTCTTC; V gene: TRBV5-1; D gene: NA; clone size: once; J gene: TRBJ2-1
CDR3 protein: CASSPRMASEAFF; CDR3 DNA: TGTGCCAGCAGCCCCCGTATGGCTAGTGAAGCTTTCTTT; V gene: TRBV11-2; D gene: NA; clone size: NA; J gene: TRBJ1-1
CDR3 protein: CASSLALSYGYTF; CDR3 DNA: TGTGCCAGCAGCTTAGCCTTGAGCTATGGCTACACCTTC; V gene: TRBV7-9; D gene: NA; clone size: NA; J gene: TRBJ1-2
CDR3 protein: CASTSRVAGYTDTQYF; CDR3 DNA: TGCGCCAGCACCTCTCGGGTAGCGGGGTACACAGATACGCAGTATTTT; V gene: TRBV10-2; D gene: TRBD2; clone size: NA; J gene: TRBJ2-3
CDR3 protein: CASSLERNLYTF; CDR3 DNA: TGTGCCAGCAGCTTGGAACGGAACCTATACACCTTC; V gene: TRBV5-6; D gene: NA; clone size: NA; J gene: TRBJ1-2
CDR3 protein: CASRTGVEWPQHF; CDR3 DNA: TGTGCCAGCAGGACAGGGGTTGAGTGGCCCCAGCATTTT; V gene: TRBV6-9; D gene: TRBD1; clone size: NA; J gene: TRBJ1-5
CDR3 protein: CASSVAGPETQYF; CDR3 DNA: TGTGCCAGCAGCGTAGCCGGTCCAGAGACCCAGTACTTC; V gene: TRBV9; D gene: NA; clone size: NA; J gene: TRBJ2-5
CDR3 protein: CASSVLAGFNEQFF; CDR3 DNA: TGTGCCAGCAGCGTACTAGCGGGGTTCAATGAGCAGTTCTTC; V gene: TRBV11-2; D gene: TRBD2; clone size: few; J gene: TRBJ2-1
CDR3 protein: CASSSRRDTDTQYF; CDR3 DNA: TGTGCCAGCAGCTCCCGGCGCGACACAGATACGCAGTATTTT; V gene: TRBV11-3; D gene: NA; clone size: NA; J gene: TRBJ2-3
CDR3 protein: CASSKDTGQSYEQYF; CDR3 DNA: TGTGCCAGCAGCAAAGATACAGGTCAATCCTACGAGCAGTACTTC; V gene: TRBV21-1; D gene: NA; clone size: NA; J gene: TRBJ2-7
CDR3 protein: CATRPDRYSNQPQHF; CDR3 DNA: TGTGCCACTAGACCTGACAGATATAGCAATCAGCCCCAGCATTTT; V gene: TRBV19; D gene: NA; clone size: NA; J gene: TRBJ1-5
CDR3 protein: CTSSQDSF; CDR3 DNA: TGCACCAGCAGCCAAGATTCCTTC; V gene: TRBV1; D gene: NA; clone size: NA; J gene: TRBJ2-7
CDR3 protein: CASSYESRYVNEQFF; CDR3 DNA: TGTGCCAGCAGTTATGAATCCCGTTACGTAAATGAGCAGTTCTTC; V gene: TRBV6-5; D gene: NA; clone size: NA; J gene: TRBJ2-1
CDR3 protein: CASSRTWAGRAKNIQYF; CDR3 DNA: TGTGCCAGCAGCCGAACGTGGGCAGGACGAGCCAAAAACATTCAGTACTTC; V gene: TRBV27; D gene: NA; clone size: NA; J gene: TRBJ2-4
CDR3 protein: CASSQRTISYEQYF; CDR3 DNA: TGCGCCAGCAGCCAACGGACAATTTCCTACGAGCAGTACTTC; V gene: TRBV4-1; D gene: NA; clone size: few; J gene: TRBJ2-7
CDR3 protein: CASSNNGQAYGYTF; CDR3 DNA: TGTGCCAGTAGTAATAATGGACAGGCCTATGGCTACACCTTC; V gene: TRBV19; D gene: TRBD1; clone size: NA; J gene: TRBJ1-2
CDR3 protein: CSASFNEQFF; CDR3 DNA: TGCAGTGCAAGCTTTAATGAGCAGTTCTTC; V gene: TRBV20-1; D gene: NA; clone size: NA; J gene: TRBJ2-1
CDR3 protein: CASSSQFSGLTEAFF; CDR3 DNA: TGCGCCAGCAGCTCCCAATTCTCAGGGCTAACTGAAGCTTTCTTT; V gene: TRBV5-1; D gene: NA; clone size: NA; J gene: TRBJ1-1
CDR3 protein: CASRAPGLSNTGELFF; CDR3 DNA: TGTGCCAGCAGGGCACCGGGACTATCGAACACCGGGGAGCTGTTTTTT; V gene: TRBV7-3; D gene: TRBD2; clone size: NA; J gene: TRBJ2-2
CDR3 protein: CASRIGGVGDTQYF; CDR3 DNA: TGCGCCAGCAGAATCGGGGGGGTCGGAGATACGCAGTATTTT; V gene: TRBV5-1; D gene: TRBD2; clone size: NA; J gene: TRBJ2-3
CDR3 protein: CATSPQDGGPTGDTQYF; CDR3 DNA: TGTGCCACCAGCCCCCAGGACGGGGGACCGACCGGAGATACGCAGTATTTT; V gene: TRBV15; D gene: NA; clone size: NA; J gene: TRBJ2-3
CDR3 protein: CASLLGGEGNQPQHF; CDR3 DNA: TGTGCTAGTCTCTTGGGGGGCGAAGGCAATCAGCCCCAGCATTTT; V gene: TRBV12-5; D gene: NA; clone size: NA; J gene: TRBJ1-5
CDR3 protein: CASSLEPVEGREQYF; CDR3 DNA: TGCGCCAGCAGCTTGGAACCGGTAGAGGGACGCGAGCAGTACTTC; V gene: TRBV5-1; D gene: NA; clone size: NA; J gene: TRBJ2-7
CDR3 protein: CASSIPGKAFF; CDR3 DNA: TGTGCCAGTAGTATACCCGGGAAAGCTTTCTTT; V gene: TRBV19; D gene: NA; clone size: NA; J gene: TRBJ1-1
CDR3 protein: CASSKVWASGGNEQFF; CDR3 DNA: TGTGCCAGCAGCAAAGTCTGGGCTAGCGGGGGGAATGAGCAGTTCTTC; V gene: TRBV21-1; D gene: NA; clone size: NA; J gene: TRBJ2-1
CDR3 protein: CASSPQGAGGGQPQHF; CDR3 DNA: TGTGCCAGCAGCCCTCAGGGGGCAGGGGGGGGACAGCCCCAGCATTTT; V gene: TRBV7-2; D gene: TRBD1; clone size: NA; J gene: TRBJ1-5
CDR3 protein: CASSSTPHRYEQYF; CDR3 DNA: TGTGCCAGCAGTTCGACACCGCACAGGTACGAGCAGTACTTC; V gene: TRBV6-5; D gene: NA; clone size: few; J gene: TRBJ2-7
CDR3 protein: CASSWTDTFDYTF; CDR3 DNA: TGTGCCAGCAGCTGGACAGATACTTTTGACTACACCTTC; V gene: TRBV5-4; D gene: NA; clone size: NA; J gene: TRBJ1-2
CDR3 protein: CASSQAGLGRVNQPQHF; CDR3 DNA: TGCGCCAGCAGCCAAGCTGGCCTGGGGAGGGTTAATCAGCCCCAGCATTTT; V gene: TRBV4-1; D gene: NA; clone size: NA; J gene: TRBJ1-5
CDR3 protein: CASGRLAGGVDTQYF; CDR3 DNA: TGTGCCAGCGGCAGACTAGCGGGGGGGGTAGATACGCAGTATTTT; V gene: TRBV6-5; D gene: TRBD2; clone size: NA; J gene: TRBJ2-3
CDR3 protein: CASVSASGYNEQFF; CDR3 DNA: TGTGCCAGCGTTAGTGCTAGCGGCTACAATGAGCAGTTCTTC; V gene: TRBV27; D gene: TRBD2; clone size: NA; J gene: TRBJ2-1
CDR3 protein: CASSLETGKGSEQFF; CDR3 DNA: TGTGCCAGCAGCTTAGAAACAGGAAAGGGGAGTGAGCAGTTCTTC; V gene: TRBV11-2; D gene: NA; clone size: NA; J gene: TRBJ2-1
CDR3 protein: CASSPKRAITNEKLFF; CDR3 DNA: TGTGCCAGCAGCCCAAAAAGAGCCATCACTAATGAAAAACTGTTTTTT; V gene: TRBV14; D gene: NA; clone size: NA; J gene: TRBJ1-4
CDR3 protein: CASAYDTEAFF; CDR3 DNA: TGCGCCAGCGCCTATGACACTGAAGCTTTCTTT; V gene: TRBV5-1; D gene: NA; clone size: NA; J gene: TRBJ1-1
CDR3 protein: CASNSRYSTDTQYF; CDR3 DNA: TGTGCCAGCAACTCACGGTATAGCACAGATACGCAGTATTTT; V gene: TRBV11-2; D gene: NA; clone size: NA; J gene: TRBJ2-3